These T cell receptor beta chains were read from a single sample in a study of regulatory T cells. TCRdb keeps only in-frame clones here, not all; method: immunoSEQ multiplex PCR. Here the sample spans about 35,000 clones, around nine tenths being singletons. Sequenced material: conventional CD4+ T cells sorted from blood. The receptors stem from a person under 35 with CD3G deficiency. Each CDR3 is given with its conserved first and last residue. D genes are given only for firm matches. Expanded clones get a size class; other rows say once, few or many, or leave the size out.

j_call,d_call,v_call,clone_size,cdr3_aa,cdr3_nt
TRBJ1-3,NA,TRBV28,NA,CASSSASLGRNTIYF,TGTGCCAGCAGTTCAGCATCCCTGGGAAGAAACACCATATATTTT
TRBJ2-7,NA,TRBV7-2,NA,CASSPFVTTGEQYF,TGTGCCAGCAGCCCGTTTGTTACCACTGGCGAGCAGTACTTC
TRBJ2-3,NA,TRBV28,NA,CASSLTGTYTDTQYF,TGTGCCAGCAGTCTAACCGGGACATACACAGATACGCAGTATTTT
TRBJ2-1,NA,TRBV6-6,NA,CASSSGWRNEQFF,TGTGCCAGCTCTTCTGGATGGAGGAATGAGCAGTTCTTC
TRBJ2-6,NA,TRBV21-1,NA,CASTIKRGGCGANVLTF,TGTGCCAGCACAATCAAGCGGGGGGGCTGCGGGGCCAACGTCCTGACTTTC
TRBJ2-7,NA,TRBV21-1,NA,CASTYDGPYEQYF,TGTGCCAGCACCTATGACGGGCCTTACGAGCAGTACTTC
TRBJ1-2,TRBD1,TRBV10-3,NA,CAISEGDRGRGYTF,TGTGCCATCAGTGAAGGAGACAGGGGTCGTGGCTACACCTTC
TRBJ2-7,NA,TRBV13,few,CASSFGAGRATYEQYF,TGTGCCAGCAGCTTTGGGGCGGGACGGGCCACCTACGAGCAGTACTTC
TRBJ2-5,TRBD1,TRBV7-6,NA,CASSGPGIQGAQYF,TGTGCCAGCAGCGGACCCGGGATCCAGGGGGCCCAGTACTTC
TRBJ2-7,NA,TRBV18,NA,CASSPGSSYEQYF,TGTGCCAGCTCCCCCGGGAGTTCCTACGAGCAGTACTTC
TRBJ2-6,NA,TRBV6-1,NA,CASSEGSASGANVLTF,TGTGCCAGCAGTGAAGGATCCGCCTCTGGGGCCAACGTCCTGACTTTC
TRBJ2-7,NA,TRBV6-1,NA,CASSWGAGSSYEQYF,TGTGCCAGCAGTTGGGGGGCGGGAAGCTCCTACGAGCAGTACTTC
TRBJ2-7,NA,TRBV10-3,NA,CAISTQGGYEQYF,TGTGCCATCAGTACACAGGGGGGGTACGAGCAGTACTTC
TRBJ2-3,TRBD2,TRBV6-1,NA,CASVPGLAETDTQYF,TGTGCCAGCGTCCCGGGACTAGCGGAGACAGATACGCAGTATTTT
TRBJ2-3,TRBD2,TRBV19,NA,CASSGGGDTQYF,TGTGCCAGTAGCGGCGGGGGAGATACGCAGTATTTT
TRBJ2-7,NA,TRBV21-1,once,CASSKARERRLAGELGLTYEQYF,TGTGCCAGCAGCAAAGCGCGAGAACGGAGACTAGCGGGAGAGTTGGGGCTTACCTACGAGCAGTACTTC
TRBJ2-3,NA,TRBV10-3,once,CAISESRDTQYF,TGTGCCATCAGTGAGTCAAGGGATACGCAGTATTTT
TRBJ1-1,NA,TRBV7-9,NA,CASSLGGGPTEAFF,TGTGCCAGCAGCTTAGGGGGGGGTCCCACTGAAGCTTTCTTT
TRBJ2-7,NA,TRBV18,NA,CASSPARGSYEQYF,TGTGCCAGCTCCCCGGCCAGGGGTTCATACGAGCAGTACTTC
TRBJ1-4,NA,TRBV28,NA,CASTTEGKGEKLFF,TGTGCCAGCACCACGGAGGGGAAGGGTGAAAAACTGTTTTTT
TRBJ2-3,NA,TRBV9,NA,CASSVLGSSTDTQYF,TGTGCCAGCAGCGTTCTGGGGAGTTCCACAGATACGCAGTATTTT
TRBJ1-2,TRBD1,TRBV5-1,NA,CASSLEAGQGRGYTF,TGCGCCAGCAGCTTGGAAGCCGGACAGGGACGTGGCTACACCTTC
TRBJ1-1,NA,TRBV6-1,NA,CASSERVYTEAFF,TGTGCCAGCAGTGAACGGGTGTACACTGAAGCTTTCTTT
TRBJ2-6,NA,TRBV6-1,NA,CASSVVSSGANVLTF,TGTGCCAGCAGTGTGGTAAGCTCTGGGGCCAACGTCCTGACTTTC
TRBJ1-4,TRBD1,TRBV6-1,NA,CASSATGTGREKLFF,TGTGCCAGCAGTGCAACCGGGACAGGGCGCGAAAAACTGTTTTTT
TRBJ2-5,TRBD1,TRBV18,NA,CASSLGTAKETQYF,TGTGCCAGCTCACTTGGGACAGCCAAAGAGACCCAGTACTTC
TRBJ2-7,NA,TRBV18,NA,CASSPGTVSSYEQYF,TGTGCCAGCTCCCCCGGGACCGTGAGCTCCTACGAGCAGTACTTC
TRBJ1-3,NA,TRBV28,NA,CASSQPPGRLSSGNTIYF,TGTGCCAGCTCACAACCACCGGGAAGATTAAGCTCTGGAAACACCATATATTTT